Shown below are 28 T cell receptor beta chains from a single sample sequenced in a study of T cell responses to AZD1222 COVID-19 vaccine. This table comes from immunoSEQ multiplex PCR, and its TCRdb copy is limited to in-frame clones, with some not included. Seen here are around 140,000 clones, more than 90% observed once, and the top ten hold approximately 1.6%. Sequencing used peripheral blood, obtained on day 0 of AZD1222 vaccination. The receptors come from an adult in good health.

The rearrangement uses TRBV7-2 and TRBJ2-5, with 8 bases lining up with TRBD2. This CDR3 comprises 16 residues. V trimming: 1 base; J trimming: 4 bases; junction bases outside the gene matches: 8. Looked up from germline, CDR1 is SGHTA and CDR2 is FQGNSA. The CDR3 region has the DNA TGTGCCAGCAGCTTAGGGGCTGCGGGAGGCGGAGAGACCCAGTACTTC. This codes for CASSLGAAGGGETQYF.

The rearrangement uses TRBV6-5 and TRBJ1-2; unclear D gene. Trimming cost V 6 bases and J 3 bases, with 5 bases left between them. This CDR3 spans 11 amino acids. Germline values: CDR1 MNHEY, CDR2 SVGAGI. DNA for the CDR3: TGTGCCAGCAGGGCAGACTATGGCTACACCTTC. It specifies CASRADYGYTF.

The chain uses TRBV7-9 and TRBJ2-2; D gene unclear. Germline-derived CDR1 and CDR2 are SEHNR and FQNEAQ (reference sequence). V was shortened by 4 bases and J by 5 bases, with 11 bases between the two germline ends. The CDR3 covers 14 residues. The CDR3 spells CASSSWTRTGELFF. The CDR3 region has the DNA TGTGCCAGCAGCTCTTGGACGAGAACCGGGGAGCTGTTTTTT. Full variable domain (outside the CDR3, taken from reference TRBV7-9 and TRBJ2-2): DTGVSQNPRHKITKRGQNVTFRCDPISEHNRLYWYRQTLGQGPEFLTYFQNEAQLEKSRLLSDRFSAERPKGSFSTLEIQRTEQGDSAMYLCASSSWTRTGELFFGEGSRLTVL.

J is TRBJ2-7 and V is TRBV18, with a possible D match to TRBD1 (6 bases). V was clipped by 2 bases and J by 2 bases, with 13 bases between them. CDR1 KGHSH and CDR2 LQKENI come from the germline V gene. The CDR3 spans 15 residues. The CDR3 DNA follows: TGTGCCAGCTCACCAAGAAGGACAGCCACCTACGAGCAGTACTTC. It translates to CASSPRRTATYEQYF.

This clone counts as medium-sized. The sample has other DNA sequences that encode this CDR3 too. V usage is TRBV29-1 and J usage is TRBJ1-5; weak D call: TRBD1 (6 bases). Germline lookup yields CDR1 SQVTM and CDR2 ANQGSEA. Trimming pared 4 bases from V and 3 bases from J, leaving 10 bases between. This CDR3 has 13 residues. CDR3 sequence: CSVGGTHNQPQHF. The CDR3, as DNA: TGCAGCGTTGGCGGGACACACAATCAGCCCCAGCATTTT.

This clone has only one observation. The chain uses TRBV7-3 and TRBJ2-1; 9 bases fit TRBD2. Germline CDR1 and CDR2: SGHTA and FQGTGA. Losses at the gene ends were 1 base for V and 7 bases for J; bases not matched to a gene: 11. This CDR3 region has 17 residues. CDR3: CASSLNSIAGAKNEQFF. CDR3 DNA: TGTGCCAGCAGCTTAAACAGCATAGCGGGAGCTAAGAATGAGCAGTTCTTC.

This clone has only a few counts. The chain combines TRBV28 with TRBJ1-2; 7 bases map to TRBD1. V was pared by 2 bases and J by 6 bases, with 6 bases of the junction left unmatched. The CDR3 consists of 14 residues. Germline loops: CDR1 MDHEN, CDR2 SYDVKM. The CDR3 DNA is TGTGCCAGCAGTTTAACGGGAGGGGGCGATGGCTACACCTTC. It translates to CASSLTGGGDGYTF.

The rearrangement joins TRBV27 to TRBJ2-5; 10 nucleotides agree with TRBD2. V shed 8 bases, J shed 5 bases, and the junction held 11 bases outside the gene matches. The CDR3 has 15 amino acids. Germline CDR1 and CDR2: MNHEY and SMNVEV (reference sequence). In DNA, the CDR3 is TGTGCCAGCGTAAAAGCTAGCGGGGGATGGGAGACCCAGTACTTC. Its translation is CASVKASGGWETQYF.

V and J are TRBV7-9 and TRBJ1-5; perhaps TRBD1 as D (6 bases). CDR1 is SEHNR and CDR2 is FQNEAQ in the germline V gene (reference sequence). V was trimmed by 5 bases and J by 3 bases, leaving 11 bases between them. The CDR3 sequence is 14 residues long. CDR3 amino acids: CASSPYRANQPQHF. The CDR3 DNA reads TGTGCCAGCAGCCCATACAGGGCCAATCAGCCCCAGCATTTT.

The V gene is TRBV12-5, the J gene TRBJ2-3, with unresolved D. V lost 3 bases and J lost 3, with 10 bases in between. This CDR3 region has 14 residues. Per germline, CDR1 LGHNT and CDR2 FRNRAP. The CDR3 sequence: CASGLPSRTDTQYF. Here the CDR3 DNA reads TGTGCTAGTGGTTTACCCTCTCGGACAGATACGCAGTATTTT.

The chain carries TRBV27 and TRBJ2-7, with D possibly matching TRBD1 (6 bases). The CDR3 runs 14 residues. Looked up from germline, CDR1 is MNHEY and CDR2 is SMNVEV (reference sequence). V lost 3 bases and J 5 bases, leaving 14 bases between the germline ends. CDR3 region: CASSFLQGNHEQYF. The CDR3 coding sequence is TGTGCCAGCAGTTTCTTACAGGGTAACCACGAGCAGTACTTC.

This rearrangement joins TRBV30 to TRBJ2-5; D tentatively fits TRBD1 or TRBD2 (5 bases each). Deletions cut 0 bases from V and 4 bases from J, with 9 bases between. Germline V gene data show CDR1 as GTSNPN and CDR2 as SVGIG (reference sequence). The CDR3 contains 13 residues. The CDR3 DNA reads as TGTGCCTGGAGTGTACCGGGGCCAGAGACCCAGTACTTC. It translates to CAWSVPGPETQYF.

The chain links TRBV6-6 to TRBJ2-1, with 9 bases lining up with TRBD2. Germline-derived CDR1 and CDR2 are MNHNY and SVGAGI (reference sequence). This CDR3 comprises 13 residues. The junction had 6 bases not matched to a gene; V was cut back by 7 bases and J by 8 bases. The CDR3 DNA reads as TGTGCCAGCACCGGGACTAGCTTGGATGAGCAGTTCTTC. Translation gives CASTGTSLDEQFF.

V gene TRBV4-2 combines with J gene TRBJ2-5; TRBD2 matches 7 bases. The CDR3 runs 15 residues. Per the germline V gene, CDR1 is LGHNA and CDR2 is YNFKEQ. After removal of 0 bases from V and 4 bases from J, the junction contained 5 bases not matched to a gene. This chain's CDR3 is CASSQEKREGETQYF. CDR3 sequence (DNA): TGTGCCAGCAGCCAAGAAAAGCGGGAAGGAGAGACCCAGTACTTC.

The rearrangement links TRBV11-3 to TRBJ2-3, with TRBD1 matching 11 bases. This CDR3 has 16 amino acids. Looked up from germline, CDR1 is SGHNT and CDR2 is YENEEA. The V segment lost 3 bases and the J segment 4 bases; nucleotides outside the gene matches: 6. CDR3 loop: CASSLDRGLLSDTQYF. The CDR3 DNA is TGTGCCAGCAGCTTGGACAGGGGGCTTCTCTCAGATACGCAGTATTTT.

J is TRBJ1-2 and V is TRBV7-8, with D possibly TRBD1 on 5 matching bases. CDR3 size: 15 residues. V was trimmed by 2 bases and J by 7 bases, leaving 17 bases between them. CDR1 is SGHVS and CDR2 is FQNEAQ in the germline V gene. For the CDR3, the DNA is TGTGCCAGCAGCTTACTGGCCAGGGCCGGTGGTGGCTACACCTTC. It yields the protein CASSLLARAGGGYTF.

The chain has TRBV5-1 and TRBJ2-5, with 11 bases lining up with TRBD2. V lost 0 bases to trimming and J lost 4 bases; unmatched junction nucleotides: 17. Germline assignment: CDR1 SGHRS and CDR2 YFSETQ. CDR3 length: 20 residues. CDR3 loop: CASSLASLASGGFFPETQYF. As DNA, the CDR3 is TGCGCCAGCAGCTTGGCCTCTTTGGCTAGCGGGGGGTTTTTTCCAGAGACCCAGTACTTC.

This chain joins TRBV6-5 and TRBJ2-5; 10 nucleotides agree with TRBD2. The CDR3 covers 15 residues. CDR1 MNHEY and CDR2 SVGAGI come from the germline V gene. The V gene end was trimmed by 7 bases and the J gene end by 4 bases; junction bases not matched to a gene: 9. CDR3 sequence reads: CASTYEAGGGETQYF. In DNA, the CDR3 is TGTGCCAGCACCTACGAAGCGGGGGGGGGAGAGACCCAGTACTTC.

V gene TRBV30 combines with J gene TRBJ2-5; TRBD1 might be the D (6 bases). The germline CDR1 and CDR2 sequences are GTSNPN and SVGIG (reference sequence). The CDR3 spans 13 residues. The V end was cut by 1 base, the J end by 8 bases, with 14 bases between. CDR3 DNA: TGTGCCTGGAGTGGGGGGCCCAAGAACACCCAGTACTTC. It is translated as CAWSGGPKNTQYF. The full variable domain, completed using reference TRBV30 and TRBJ2-5, is SQTIHQWPATLVQPVGSPLSLECTVEGTSNPNLYWYRQAAGRGLQLLFYSVGIGQISSEVPQNLSASRPQDRQFILSSKKLLLSDSGFYLCAWSGGPKNTQYFGPGTRLLVL.

The rearrangement joins TRBV6-5 to TRBJ1-2; D gene uncertain. This CDR3 has 15 residues. The ends were cut back, 0 bases at V and 2 bases at J, with 10 bases in the middle. Germline V gene sequence: CDR1 MNHEY, CDR2 SVGAGI. The CDR3 reads CASSYSGGLNYGYTF. The DNA for the CDR3 is TGTGCCAGCAGTTACTCGGGAGGGCTCAACTATGGCTACACCTTC.

The chain combines TRBV2 with TRBJ1-6; 10 nucleotides agree with TRBD1. Germline CDR1 is SNHLY and CDR2 is FYNNEI. The CDR3 runs 15 residues. V trimming: 3 bases; J trimming: 9 bases; junction bases outside the gene matches: 5. CDR3 residues: CASSDGTGDVSPLHF. The CDR3 nucleotides read TGTGCCAGCAGTGACGGGACAGGGGACGTTTCACCCCTCCACTTT.

The chain carries TRBV7-9 and TRBJ1-5, with 8 positions matching TRBD1. CDR1 SEHNR and CDR2 FQNEAQ come from the germline V gene (reference sequence). CDR3 length equals 14 residues. J lost 2 bases, V lost 8 bases, and 5 bases had no gene match. CDR3 coding DNA: TGTGCCAGCGACTCAGGGGGCGGCAATCAGCCCCAGCATTTT. It encodes CASDSGGGNQPQHF.

The chain has TRBV5-1 and TRBJ1-3, with D possibly TRBD1 on 6 matching bases. This CDR3 has 15 residues. The V end was cut by 5 bases, the J end by 7 bases, with 19 bases between. The germline V gene has CDR1 SGHRS and CDR2 YFSETQ. CDR3 DNA: TGCGCCAGCAGGCAAGGCGGGGGACAACTGAACACCATATATTTT. Its protein product is CASRQGGGQLNTIYF.

The V and J genes are TRBV9 and TRBJ2-7, with 10 bases aligning to TRBD1. CDR3 size: 13 residues. The V segment lost 4 bases and the J segment 6 bases; nucleotides outside the gene matches: 4. Germline loops: CDR1 SGDLS, CDR2 YYNGEE. CDR3 residues: CASSWDRGSEQYF. The DNA for the CDR3 is TGTGCCAGCAGCTGGGACAGGGGATCCGAGCAGTACTTC.

The chain recombines TRBV29-1 with TRBJ1-2; 11 bases are shared with TRBD1. Losses at the gene ends were 7 bases for V and 7 bases for J; bases not matched to a gene: 8. There are 13 residues in the CDR3. CDR1 is SQVTM, CDR2 ANQGSEA, per germline. For the CDR3, the DNA is TGCAGCGCCCGGACAGGGGGCGACGGTGGCTACACCTTC. Amino acids: CSARTGGDGGYTF.

This chain uses TRBV7-3 with TRBJ2-1; D uncertain. CDR3 length: 13 residues. Germline V CDR1 and CDR2: SGHTA, FQGTGA. Trimming cost V 6 bases and J 9 bases, with 15 bases left between them. CDR3: CASSDLGELEQFF. The CDR3 nucleotides are TGTGCCAGCAGTGATCTCGGAGAACTTGAGCAGTTCTTC.

The chain uses TRBV11-2 and TRBJ2-1; 13 bases fit TRBD2. Germline CDR1 SGHAT, CDR2 FQNNGV. The J segment lost 4 bases and the V segment lost 5 bases, leaving 5 bases of the junction unmatched. There are 16 residues in the CDR3. The CDR3, as DNA: TGTGCCAGCAGCCTACAGGGACTAGCGGGGTACAATGAGCAGTTCTTC. Translated, it gives CASSLQGLAGYNEQFF.

The sample holds a few counts of this clone. Written as DNA, the CDR3 is TGTGCCAGCTCACCACCAACGGGAGAGCAGTTCTTC. It yields the protein CASSPPTGEQFF. The chain employs TRBV18 and TRBJ2-1, with a tentative D call TRBD2 (5 bases). V gave up 0 bases and J gave up 10 bases, with 7 bases separating them. Germline loops: CDR1 KGHSH, CDR2 LQKENI. The CDR3 length is 12 residues.